These T cell receptor beta chains were read from a single sample in a study of blood T cells in healthy people across ages. TCRdb reprocessed the 5' RACE reads with MiXCR, giving one entry per CDR3 protein. The sample holds hundreds of thousands of distinct CDR3 sequences; roughly 50% are singletons and the top ten take roughly an eighth. The sequencing input was blood. These receptors originate from a man aged 25 to 40 in good health. Each CDR3 is given with its conserved first and last residue. A clone size is listed for some rows: how often the clone was seen (once, few, many), or a class if it is expanded.

clone_size,v_call,j_call,cdr3_aa
-,TRBV4-2,TRBJ1-1,CASSPQSGGVLDTEAFF
few,TRBV7-2,TRBJ1-2,CASSLDPRQGAAYGYTF
few,TRBV5-1,TRBJ1-5,CASSLGTAYSNQPQHF
-,TRBV4-3,TRBJ2-3,CASSQGVGGITDTQYF
once,TRBV5-1,TRBJ2-5,CASSPDGGRGTQYF
-,TRBV5-5,TRBJ1-4,CASRTESFNEKLFF
-,TRBV5-6,TRBJ2-1,CASSEAGGAIPINYNEQFF
-,TRBV6-4,TRBJ1-2,CASSDTGTGGGGYTF
-,TRBV4-1,TRBJ1-1,CASSQVVVAGAEAFF
-,TRBV12-3/TRBV12-4,TRBJ1-2,CASSLGAMYGYTF
-,TRBV7-8,-,CASSGNRGPYEQYF
-,TRBV20-1,TRBJ2-5,CSTKRTSGGALVEKTQYF
-,TRBV7-3,TRBJ2-3,CASSSGPNPDTQYF
-,TRBV4-3,TRBJ2-7,CASSQDREVSEQYF
-,TRBV10-3,TRBJ2-7,CAISEAGFTSYEQYF
many,TRBV6-4,TRBJ2-1,CASSDSSGGHNEQFF
-,TRBV11-3,TRBJ2-3,CASSSSQLAGGFTDTQYF
-,TRBV4-1,TRBJ2-7,CASSQLSGVSSYEQYF
-,TRBV7-8,TRBJ2-1,CASSSEDSKIPYEQFF
-,TRBV5-1,TRBJ2-1,CASSTPGTINEQFF
few,TRBV9,TRBJ2-1,CASSVEGGLRNEQFF
-,TRBV25-1,TRBJ2-3,CASSEPIPGLDTDTQYF
few,TRBV7-2,TRBJ2-5,CASSLWGLQETQYF
-,TRBV19,TRBJ2-3,CACASQHTDTQYF
-,TRBV20-1,TRBJ2-3,CSARGLGGTDTQYF
few,TRBV20-1,TRBJ2-1,CSARDFGTGYNEQFF
few,TRBV27,TRBJ2-5,CASIDSEETQYF
few,TRBV28,TRBJ2-7,CAIEVDNSYEQYF
-,TRBV7-9,TRBJ2-1,CASSLIFSGVGEQFF
few,TRBV10-3,TRBJ2-1,CAISARESYNEQFF
-,TRBV9,TRBJ2-3,CASSVLGQGGADTQYF
-,TRBV28,TRBJ1-2,CASIARDKDGYTF
-,TRBV28,TRBJ2-6,CASINHGGANVLTF
-,TRBV5-1,TRBJ2-3,CASSGGTSGSTDTQYF
-,TRBV12-3/TRBV12-4,TRBJ2-3,CASTLSGGAVDTQYF
-,TRBV29-1,TRBJ1-2,CSGRGTGVNYGYTF
-,TRBV20-1,TRBJ2-1,CSAPDLTGGSYNEQFF
few,TRBV4-3,TRBJ1-2,CASSHDPTGDGYTF
few,TRBV20-1,TRBJ2-7,CSARGGARYEQYF
few,TRBV9,TRBJ2-3,CASSAIPTGAITDTQYF
-,TRBV20-1,-,CSARDAATNEQYF
-,TRBV20-1,TRBJ2-1,CSAWDNEQFF
few,TRBV4-1,TRBJ2-5,CASSQPWATGEETQYF
-,TRBV20-1,TRBJ1-2,CSATRAVGYTF
once,TRBV15,TRBJ2-3,CATSRGAGGLTDTQYF
few,TRBV6-2/TRBV6-3,TRBJ2-7,CASSYEFTYEQYF
-,TRBV27,TRBJ2-1,CASSLRVSGGTYNEQFF
many,TRBV29-1,TRBJ2-7,CSVASGGNEQYF
-,TRBV4-3,TRBJ1-4,CASSQEKGFGEKLFF
-,TRBV5-1,TRBJ1-3,CASSRSGGNTIYF
-,TRBV5-1,TRBJ2-1,CASSSRQDLYNEQFF
-,TRBV7-2,TRBJ2-1,CASSLGSAGAYNEQFF
-,TRBV7-2,TRBJ2-1,CASGVQERNNEQFF
-,TRBV13,TRBJ2-1,CASSLDRVGAYNEQFF
-,TRBV4-3,TRBJ2-3,CANKRGISSTDTQYF
few,TRBV27,TRBJ2-3,CASIPAWGSTDTQYF
-,TRBV2,TRBJ2-3,CASTPGLAGGTTDTQYF
-,TRBV4-1,TRBJ2-7,CAGSQGYGIYEQYF